Listed here is a single T cell receptor beta chain. Antigen unknown. CDR1 and CDR2 (germline): SGDLS, YYNGEE. V was shortened by 4 bases and J by 3 bases, with 17 bases between the two germline ends. This CDR3 has 15 amino acids. The source of the sample is a study of OX40 agonist ivuxolimab in advanced cancers. Broader study findings: Those patients achieving a partial response at 0.1-3.0 mg/kg showed among the lowest clonal expansion.

Some clones are missing from TCRdb's copy, which holds only in-frame ones; the method was immunoSEQ multiplex PCR. In the table there are more than 50,000 clones, around 89% of which are singletons. This clonotype was sampled from an adult with an advanced solid tumor such as melanoma, head and neck, liver or kidney cancer. This sequence joins TRBV9 and TRBJ2-7; tentative D call: TRBD2 (6 bases). Specimen: CD4+ or CD8+ T cells sorted from blood, collected in a trial of the OX40 agonist ivuxolimab. CDR3 region: CASSPSGSGNYEQYF. The CDR3 nucleotides read TGTGCCAGCAGCCCCTCGGGTAGCGGAAACTACGAGCAGTACTTC.